This T cell receptor (beta chain) was captured in a study of shared clonotypes between healthy human individuals. On the study more broadly: The cohort had a couple of women and three men, ages 18 to 49. General study points: The researchers took only blood, and tissue repertoires probably look different.

As to this clone: Its antigen remains unidentified.

On sorted subsets, replicate PCRs used 200 to 250 ng DNA, or about 33,000 T cell genomes. Method: immunoSEQ multiplex PCR; TCRdb's copy keeps in-frame clones and lacks some. The table has roughly 2.5 million clones, approximately 94% seen once. The sample comprised naive CD4+ T cells sorted from blood. The sample's subset: CD45RA+ positively selected. The sequence was obtained from a man between 18 and 35 years old in good health.

CDR3 coding DNA: TGTGCCAGCAGTTACTCGCGGGCAGGGAACTACGAGCAGTACTTC. Its translation is CASSYSRAGNYEQYF. The chain combines TRBV6-6 with TRBJ2-5; D may match TRBD1 or TRBD2 (5 bases each). The end of the DNA is better explained by TRBJ2-7, so the J call may be wrong. The CDR3 extends over 15 amino acids. CDR1 and CDR2 from the germline V gene are MNHNY and SVGAGI (reference sequence).